These T cell receptor beta chains were read from a single sample in a study of cytomegalovirus exposure and HLA in healthy donors. This table comes from immunoSEQ multiplex PCR, and its TCRdb copy is limited to in-frame clones, with some not included. Its table lists 55,000 to 75,000 clones. The material sequenced was PBMCs. These receptors were collected from a woman aged 25 to 39 in good health and CMV-seronegative. The CDR3 runs from the conserved cysteine through the conserved F or W.

TRBV30	TRBJ1-5	CAWSFNINQPQHF
TRBV6-1	TRBJ2-5	CASSEGSGVETQYF
TRBV4-3	TRBJ1-3	CASSQVGQYSGNTIYF
TRBV28	TRBJ1-4	CASRAYRVPNEKLFF
TRBV2	TRBJ2-7	CASSGRAHGYEQYF
TRBV6-5	TRBJ2-5	CATSRLVLQETQYF
TRBV6-6	TRBJ1-5	CASSEAGNQPQHF
TRBV29-1	TRBJ2-5	CSVESRTGGGETQYF
TRBV4-1	TRBJ2-2	CASSQAQGAGELFF
TRBV19	TRBJ2-7	CASSMALAEGYEQYF
TRBV9	TRBJ2-3	CASSVYRTSGSFYTQYF
TRBV6-5	TRBJ2-1	CASSPFMGEGNEQFF
TRBV29-1	TRBJ1-2	CSVTPQGSVGYTF
TRBV27	TRBJ1-1	CASSFQGRRMNTEAFF
TRBV4-1	TRBJ2-1	CASSQDFSGRAYHEQFF
TRBV6-5	TRBJ1-1	CASSSGVPNTEAFF
TRBV7-8	TRBJ1-1	CASSLEAGGSEAFF
TRBV11-2	TRBJ1-2	CASSQQFLGYTF
TRBV4-2	TRBJ2-7	CASSQERTSESYEQYF
TRBV29-1	TRBJ2-7	CSAQGGLGSYEQYF
TRBV14	TRBJ1-2	CASSRGTGSRYGYTF
TRBV5-1	TRBJ2-5	CASSLRFRQGQETQYF
TRBV6-5	TRBJ1-4	CASSTRQGGDEKLFF
TRBV7-9	TRBJ2-1	CASSLIRGYPYNEQFF
TRBV11-3	TRBJ2-1	CASSYAGGPGNEQFF
TRBV6-1	TRBJ2-7	CASSEVWGAYEQYF
TRBV4-2	TRBJ2-1	CASSQGNSYNEQFF
TRBV7-2	TRBJ2-5	CASSYQQGSLRYF
TRBV9	TRBJ1-3	CASSVALGYSGNTIYF
TRBV6-5	TRBJ2-7	CASSYRPSGAYEQYF
TRBV4-2	TRBJ2-1	CASSQAGLAGARSYNEQFF
TRBV5-1	TRBJ2-5	CASSLLTSGRETQYF
TRBV15	TRBJ2-5	CATSRPAGIFETQYF
TRBV6-5	TRBJ2-5	CASSYRGLETQYF
TRBV18	TRBJ2-1	CASSPLAGDDNEQFF
TRBV5-4	TRBJ2-7	CASSLGGPSSYEQYF
TRBV27	TRBJ2-3	CASSLLSQRAPTDTQYF
TRBV6-4	TRBJ2-1	CASKLAGGFRMNEQFF
TRBV29-1	TRBJ2-7	CSVEDGRSSYEQYF
TRBV5-1	TRBJ1-1	CASSLTGPGTEAFF
TRBV6-1	TRBJ2-2	CASVIGSVTGELFF
TRBV6-4	TRBJ2-3	CASSDVASTDTQYF
TRBV7-2	TRBJ2-1	CASSQPDRVSDNEQFF
TRBV28	TRBJ2-7	CASSSSYYEQYF
TRBV28	TRBJ1-5	CASRSGQTLQPQHF
TRBV5-1	TRBJ1-2	CASSFGTGDRTTQFCTF
TRBV11-2	TRBJ1-3	CASSLNPAGNTIYF
TRBV13	TRBJ2-7	CASSLGGQGPYEQYF
TRBV5-1	TRBJ1-4	CASSLSPARVEKLFF
TRBV28	TRBJ2-5	CASSFRETQYF
TRBV5-1	TRBJ2-5	CASSLEASGTETQYF
TRBV6-5	TRBJ2-2	CASSFGQGVAGELFF
TRBV13	TRBJ1-1	CASSLAVTGTNTEAFF
TRBV10-3	TRBJ2-1	CAISRGGQGTNEQFF
TRBV7-6	TRBJ2-2	CASSSRGNTGELFF
TRBV7-8	TRBJ2-2	CASSPIDRRTGELFF
TRBV28	TRBJ1-1	CASSTGGTEAFF